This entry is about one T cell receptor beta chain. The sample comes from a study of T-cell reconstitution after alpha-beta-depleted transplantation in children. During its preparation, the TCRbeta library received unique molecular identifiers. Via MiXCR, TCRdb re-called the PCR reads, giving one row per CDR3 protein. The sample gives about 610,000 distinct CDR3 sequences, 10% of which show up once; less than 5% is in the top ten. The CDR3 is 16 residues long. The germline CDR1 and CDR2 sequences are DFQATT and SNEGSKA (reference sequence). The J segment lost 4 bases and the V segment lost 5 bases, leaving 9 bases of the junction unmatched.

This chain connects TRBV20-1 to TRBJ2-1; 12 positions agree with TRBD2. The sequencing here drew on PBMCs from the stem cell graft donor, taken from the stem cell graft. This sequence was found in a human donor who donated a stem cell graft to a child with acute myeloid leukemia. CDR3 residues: CSARSSTSGRYNEQFF. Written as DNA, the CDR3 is TGCAGTGCTCGATCTTCGACTAGCGGGAGATACAATGAGCAGTTCTTC.